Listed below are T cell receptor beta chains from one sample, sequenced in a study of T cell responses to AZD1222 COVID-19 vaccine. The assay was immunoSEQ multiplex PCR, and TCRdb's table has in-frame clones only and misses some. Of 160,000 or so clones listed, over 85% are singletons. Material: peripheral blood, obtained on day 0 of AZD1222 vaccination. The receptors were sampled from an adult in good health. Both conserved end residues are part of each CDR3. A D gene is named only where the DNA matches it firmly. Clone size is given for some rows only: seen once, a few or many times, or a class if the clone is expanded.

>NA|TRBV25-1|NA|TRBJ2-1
TGTGCCAGCACTCACTTGGAGGGCCAGTCCCATGAGCAGTTCTTC
CASTHLEGQSHEQFF
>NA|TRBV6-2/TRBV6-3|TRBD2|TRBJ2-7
TGTGCCAGCAGTTACTCCGGGACTAGCGGGAGGCCCCACTCCTACGAGCAGTACTTC
CASSYSGTSGRPHSYEQYF
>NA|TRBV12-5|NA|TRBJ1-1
TGTGCTAGTGGCCTGGGACCCCCTGGGGGTGAAGCTTTCTTT
CASGLGPPGGEAFF
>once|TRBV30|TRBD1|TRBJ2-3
TGTGCCTGGAGCGTAGGACAGGGGAGCACAGATACGCAGTATTTT
CAWSVGQGSTDTQYF
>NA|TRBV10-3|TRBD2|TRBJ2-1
TGTGCCATCAGTGACGGGGGGGCTAACTACAATGAGCAGTTCTTC
CAISDGGANYNEQFF
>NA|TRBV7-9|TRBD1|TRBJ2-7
TGTGCCAGCAGCCCTGATCTGGGACAGGGTTTGTACGAGCAGTACTTC
CASSPDLGQGLYEQYF
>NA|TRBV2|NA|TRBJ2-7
TGTGCCAGCTCGTCATTGTACGAGCAGTACTTC
CASSSLYEQYF
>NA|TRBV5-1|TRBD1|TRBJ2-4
TGCGCCAGCAGCTCGGGACAGGGGAAAAACATTCAGTACTTC
CASSSGQGKNIQYF
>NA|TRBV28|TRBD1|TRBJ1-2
TGTGCCAGCAGTTTCCGGACAGGGGATGGAGGCTACACCTTC
CASSFRTGDGGYTF
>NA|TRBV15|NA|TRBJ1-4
TGTGCCACCAGCAGAGAGGGAAGGGAAAAACTGTTTTTT
CATSREGREKLFF
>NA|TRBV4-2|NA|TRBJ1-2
TGTGCCAGCAGCCAACCCCCTGGAGGGGACTATGGCTACACCTTC
CASSQPPGGDYGYTF
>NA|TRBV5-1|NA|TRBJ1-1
TGCGCCAGCAGCTGGGGGACAAACACTGAAGCTTTCTTT
CASSWGTNTEAFF
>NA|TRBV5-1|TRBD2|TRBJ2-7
TGCGCCAGCAGCTTGGCCCGGACTAGCGGACCCTCCTACGAGCAGTACTTC
CASSLARTSGPSYEQYF
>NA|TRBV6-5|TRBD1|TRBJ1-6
TGTGCCAGCAGTAGCGGACAGGGAGGCCCTTCACCCCTCCACTTT
CASSSGQGGPSPLHF
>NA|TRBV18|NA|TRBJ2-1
TGTGCCAGCTCAGACGGTCCGGGCAATGAGCAGTTCTTC
CASSDGPGNEQFF
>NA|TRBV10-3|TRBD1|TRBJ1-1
TGTGCCACCTCTGCCGGGACAGGGGGGACTGAAGCTTTCTTT
CATSAGTGGTEAFF
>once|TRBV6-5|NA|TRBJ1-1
TGTGCCAGCAGTTACTCAGCGGGAGAAGCTTTCTTT
CASSYSAGEAFF
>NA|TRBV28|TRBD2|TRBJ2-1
TGTGCCAGCAGTGAGGGACTAGCGCCCAATGAGCAGTTCTTC
CASSEGLAPNEQFF